This passage covers 22 T cell receptor beta chains from one sample sequenced in a study of PD-1 blockade in classical Hodgkin lymphoma. Every patient experienced relapse after autologous stem cell transplantation, and brentuximab vedotin exposure varied. Assay: immunoSEQ multiplex PCR; the TCRdb copy retains only in-frame clones and omits some. Here the sample spans 8,500 to 14,000 clones, about 80% being singletons. The specimen was peripheral blood mononuclear cells (PBMCs), collected before the second cycle of nivolumab. These receptors all stem from a human donor with classical Hodgkin lymphoma.

The rearrangement joins TRBV19 to TRBJ2-1, with 16 bases that match TRBD2. The CDR3 is made up of 18 amino acids. Germline V gene sequence: CDR1 LNHDA, CDR2 SQIVND (reference sequence). Trimming at V came to 5 bases and at J to 4 bases, leaving 8 bases not matched to a gene. The CDR3 nucleotides read TGTGCCAGTAGTCCCTCGGGACTAGCGGGAGGGGGATACAATGAGCAGTTCTTC. As protein: CASSPSGLAGGGYNEQFF.

This clone was detected only once. V usage is TRBV5-1 and J usage is TRBJ2-5; 7 positions match TRBD1. Germline assignment: CDR1 SGHRS and CDR2 YFSETQ. Trimming at V came to 4 bases and at J to 1 base, leaving 7 bases not matched to a gene. The CDR3 has 15 amino acids. CDR3 coding DNA: TGCGCCAGCAGCACCGGGACAGTAACCCAAGAGACCCAGTACTTC. As protein: CASSTGTVTQETQYF. Full variable domain (outside the CDR3, taken from reference TRBV5-1 and TRBJ2-5): KAGVTQTPRYLIKTRGQQVTLSCSPISGHRSVSWYQQTPGQGLQFLFEYFSETQRNKGNFPGRFSGRQFSNSRSEMNVSTLELGDSALYLCASSTGTVTQETQYFGPGTRLLVL.

This chain joins TRBV19 and TRBJ2-1; D is perhaps TRBD1 (6 bases). This CDR3 is built from 14 residues. Deletions cut 5 bases from V and 4 bases from J, with 12 bases between. Looked up from germline, CDR1 is LNHDA and CDR2 is SQIVND (reference sequence). The CDR3 DNA reads as TGTGCCAGTAGTCCTCGGACAGAATACAATGAGCAGTTCTTC. It codes for CASSPRTEYNEQFF.

The chain couples TRBV28 to TRBJ2-7; no firm D call. Germline-derived CDR1 and CDR2 are MDHEN and SYDVKM. Deletions cut 1 base from V and 7 bases from J, with 5 bases between. This CDR3 has 11 amino acids. The CDR3 sequence is CASSLYQEQYF. CDR3 DNA: TGTGCCAGCAGTTTATATCAGGAGCAGTACTTC.

This sequence joins TRBV6-5 and TRBJ1-6, with a weak D call TRBD1 (5 bases). CDR1 is MNHEY, CDR2 SVGAGI, per germline. With 0 bases removed from V and 7 bases from J, the gap between germline ends came to 7 bases. The CDR3 runs 14 residues. CDR3 bases: TGTGCCAGCAGTTACTCGACAGCGAATTCACCCCTCCACTTT. This gives the protein CASSYSTANSPLHF.

This rearrangement joins TRBV28 to TRBJ1-1, with D hard to call. From germline, CDR1 is MDHEN and CDR2 SYDVKM. Trimming left V 1 base short and J 11 bases short, with 11 bases between. The CDR3 covers 12 residues. The CDR3 here is CASSLYRRDAFF. The CDR3 DNA reads TGTGCCAGCAGTTTATACAGACGTGACGCTTTCTTT.

V gene TRBV5-1 combines with J gene TRBJ1-4; maybe TRBD1 (5 bases). Trimming removed 1 base from V and 8 bases from J, with 15 bases in between. CDR1 is SGHRS, CDR2 YFSETQ, per germline. The CDR3 runs to 15 residues. CDR3 coding DNA: TGCGCCAGCAGCTTGTGGCAGGGCGAGGTCGAAAAACTGTTTTTT. Translating gives CASSLWQGEVEKLFF.

The J gene is TRBJ1-5, the V gene TRBV19; 7 positions match TRBD1. The germline CDR1 and CDR2 sequences are LNHDA and SQIVND (reference sequence). After removal of 8 bases from V and 0 bases from J, the junction contained 7 bases not matched to a gene. This CDR3 is 15 amino acids long. Here the CDR3 DNA reads TGTGCCAGTCTCGGGACAGCCTATAGCAATCAGCCCCAGCATTTT. Protein sequence: CASLGTAYSNQPQHF.

The count of this clone is one. The V call is TRBV9, the J call TRBJ2-2; 12 bases fit TRBD2. The V gene's germline CDR1 is SGDLS and CDR2 YYNGEE. V was pared by 0 bases and J by 6 bases, with 3 bases of the junction left unmatched. The CDR3 runs 16 residues. The CDR3 loop is CASSVVLAGGPGELFF. In DNA form, the CDR3 reads TGTGCCAGCAGCGTAGTCCTAGCGGGAGGGCCCGGGGAGCTGTTTTTT.

This chain connects TRBV12-1 to TRBJ1-2. TRBV12-1 is tagged as a pseudogene. The CDR3 spans 19 residues. Here the CDR3 reads CASIILAPLQARSNYGYTF. DNA of the CDR3: TGTGCCAGCATAATTCTGGCACCCCTGCAAGCGCGGTCTAACTATGGCTACACCTTC.

J is TRBJ2-2 and V is TRBV10-3; 10 bases are shared with TRBD2. The V segment lost 2 bases and the J segment 3 bases; nucleotides outside the gene matches: 0. This CDR3 contains 15 residues. CDR1 ENHRY and CDR2 SYGVKD come from the germline V gene. The CDR3 here is CAISESGRDTGELFF. CDR3 sequence (DNA): TGTGCCATCAGTGAGAGCGGGAGGGACACCGGGGAGCTGTTTTTT.

The gene calls are TRBV5-1 and TRBJ2-3; 8 nucleotides align to TRBD2. Germline trimming cut 4 bases from V and 0 bases from J; bases unmatched to any gene: 22. Germline loops: CDR1 SGHRS, CDR2 YFSETQ. This CDR3 region has 21 residues. CDR3 sequence (DNA): TGCGCCAGCAGCCGGTACTTACTAGCGGCCATTAATAACCCTAGCACAGATACGCAGTATTTT. As protein: CASSRYLLAAINNPSTDTQYF.

The rearrangement uses TRBV2 and TRBJ2-7, with TRBD1 identical over 7 bases. In germline, CDR1 is SNHLY, CDR2 FYNNEI. The CDR3 sequence is 15 residues long. The V gene end was trimmed by 8 bases and the J gene end by 5 bases; junction bases not matched to a gene: 15. The CDR3 DNA sequence: TGTGCCAGCGCTACCGGGACAGATAATCTCGACGAGCAGTACTTC. This sequence encodes CASATGTDNLDEQYF. Filled out from reference TRBV2 and TRBJ2-7, the complete variable domain reads EPEVTQTPSHQVTQMGQEVILRCVPISNHLYFYWYRQILGQKVEFLVSFYNNEISEKSEIFDDQFSVERPDGSNFTLKIRSTKLEDSAMYFCASATGTDNLDEQYFGPGTRLTVT.

The chain couples TRBV7-3 to TRBJ2-5; D is ambiguous. V was cut by 6 bases and J by 2 bases, with 10 bases left in between. The germline V gene encodes CDR1 SGHTA and CDR2 FQGTGA. The CDR3 covers 13 residues. CDR3 DNA: TGTGCCAGCAGTCTAGTTTCGCAAGAGACCCAGTACTTC. It encodes CASSLVSQETQYF. Supplemented by reference TRBV7-3 and TRBJ2-5, the full variable domain reads GAGVSQTPSNKVTEKGKYVELRCDPISGHTALYWYRQSLGQGPEFLIYFQGTGAADDSGLPNDRFFAVRPEGSVSTLKIQRTERGDSAVYLCASSLVSQETQYFGPGTRLLVL.

For the CDR3, the DNA is TGTGCCAGCAGTTACACAGGGGCTTACGAGCAGTACTTC. Protein sequence: CASSYTGAYEQYF. This sequence joins TRBV6-5 and TRBJ2-7; 7 bases are a match to TRBD1. The CDR3 is made up of 13 amino acids. Looked up from germline, CDR1 is MNHEY and CDR2 is SVGAGI. The V and J ends lost 2 bases and 4 bases, in that order; junction bases with no gene match: 2.

With regard to this clone: Other DNA sequences in this sample translate to the same CDR3. The chain carries TRBV5-1 and TRBJ2-1, with 12 nucleotides matching TRBD2. The CDR3 contains 15 residues. CDR1 is SGHRS, CDR2 YFSETQ, per germline. The V gene end was trimmed by 3 bases and the J gene end by 2 bases; junction bases not matched to a gene: 0. CDR3 coding DNA: TGCGCCAGCAGCTCTAGCGGGGGGGCCTACAATGAGCAGTTCTTC. This encodes CASSSSGGAYNEQFF.

J is TRBJ2-7 and V is TRBV7-7, with D uncertain. V lost 1 base, J lost 2 bases, and 6 bases lay in between. The V gene's germline CDR1 is SSHAT and CDR2 FNYEAQ (reference sequence). CDR3 length: 13 residues. The CDR3 nucleotides are TGTGCCAGCAGCTTAGAAATAACCTACGAGCAGTACTTC. It is translated as CASSLEITYEQYF.

The V call is TRBV19, the J call TRBJ2-1, with 7 bases that match TRBD1. Losses at the gene ends were 5 bases for V and 9 bases for J; bases not matched to a gene: 7. The CDR3 runs 13 residues. Germline assignment: CDR1 LNHDA and CDR2 SQIVND (reference sequence). The chain's CDR3 is CASSLTGWGEQFF. The CDR3 DNA is TGTGCCAGTAGTTTGACAGGGTGGGGTGAGCAGTTCTTC.

This chain connects TRBV9 to TRBJ2-2; 9 bases are shared with TRBD1. CDR3 size: 16 residues. Looked up from germline, CDR1 is SGDLS and CDR2 is YYNGEE. The J segment lost 4 bases and the V segment lost 0 bases, leaving 4 bases of the junction unmatched. CDR3 in amino acids: CASSVAGQGFTGELFF. The CDR3 nucleotides are TGTGCCAGCAGCGTAGCGGGACAGGGCTTCACCGGGGAGCTGTTTTTT.

V gene TRBV27 combines with J gene TRBJ2-7, with 7 nucleotides matching TRBD2. The V and J ends lost 6 bases and 5 bases, in that order; junction bases with no gene match: 4. The germline V gene has CDR1 MNHEY and CDR2 SMNVEV (reference sequence). The CDR3 runs to 12 residues. The CDR3 DNA is TGTGCCAGCAGGGGGGGGGTCAACGAGCAGTACTTC. It specifies CASRGGVNEQYF.

This clone was counted a few times. The rearrangement uses TRBV7-8 and TRBJ2-1; D uncertain. Trimming cost V 5 bases and J 5 bases, with 13 bases left between them. The CDR3 is 14 residues long. In germline, CDR1 is SGHVS, CDR2 FQNEAQ. This chain's CDR3 is CASSLRTADNEQFF. The CDR3 region has the DNA TGTGCCAGCAGCCTGCGGACGGCGGACAATGAGCAGTTCTTC.

The chain joins TRBV10-3 to TRBJ1-1; the D is unclear. Trimming stripped 0 bases from V and 1 base from J, with 9 bases between. There are 15 residues in the CDR3. CDR1 is ENHRY, CDR2 SYGVKD, per germline. CDR3 loop: CAISESVTENTEAFF. CDR3 in DNA: TGTGCCATCAGTGAGTCTGTGACGGAGAACACTGAAGCTTTCTTT.